A single sample is the source of the 6 T cell receptor beta chains below, sequenced in a study of CD8 T cells in ankylosing spondylitis (dated by TCRdb to 2017 to 2019). Library preparation used 5' RACE. The instrument given in TCRdb is Illumina HiSeq 2500. TCRdb redid the processing of the public reads, applying fastp at Q25 and MiXCR, and retained in-frame beta chains. Rows with a matching CDR3 protein are joined into one entry that keeps the most common DNA and genes. This sample is represented by hundreds of thousands of distinct CDR3 sequences; around 9.2% of them were singletons. Around 6.8% of the sample is taken by the ten largest. The sample was blood, either unsorted or a sorted T cell fraction (not recorded which). These receptors came from a male donor with ankylosing spondylitis or in good health (not recorded which).

This clonotype has ten or more counts. The rearrangement links TRBV9 to TRBJ2-1; either TRBD1 or TRBD2 may supply D (6 bases each). Trimming cost V 4 bases and J 3 bases, with 11 bases left between them. The CDR3 is 14 amino acids. Germline CDR1 and CDR2: SGDLS and YYNGEE. CDR3 sequence (DNA): TGTGCCAGCAGCTCAGGAGGGGGCTACAATGAGCAGTTCTTC. Protein product: CASSSGGGYNEQFF. The full variable domain, with the rest looked up from reference TRBV9 and TRBJ2-1, is DSGVTQTPKHLITATGQRVTLRCSPRSGDLSVYWYQQSLDQGLQFLIQYYNGEERAKGNILERFSAQQFPDLHSELNLSSLELGDSALYFCASSSGGGYNEQFFGPGTRLTVL.

Here the CDR3 reads CATSDYGYTEAFF. As DNA, the CDR3 is TGTGCCACCAGTGATTACGGATACACTGAAGCTTTCTTT. V gene TRBV7-2 combines with J gene TRBJ1-1; D is undetermined. V was pared by 10 bases and J by 3 bases, with 15 bases between. Germline V gives CDR1 SGHTA, CDR2 FQGNSA. The CDR3 loop spans 13 amino acids.

This clonotype was recorded at least ten times. The chain employs TRBV11-1 and TRBJ2-1; no clear D gene. The V gene's germline CDR1 is SGHAT and CDR2 FQDESV (reference sequence). Trimming shortened V by 1 base and J by 0 bases, and 7 bases separated the two germline ends. There are 15 residues in the CDR3. The CDR3 DNA sequence: TGTGCCAGCAGCTTAGAGGCTTCCTCCTACAATGAGCAGTTCTTC. Its translation is CASSLEASSYNEQFF.

This clonotype was seen a handful of times. This chain joins TRBV4-2 and TRBJ2-3, with TRBD1 matching over 8 bases. CDR1 and CDR2 (germline): LGHNA, YNFKEQ. V shed 1 base and J 6 bases; nucleotides not matched to a gene: 3. This CDR3 contains 14 residues. As DNA, the CDR3 is TGTGCCAGCAGCCAAGGGACAGGGCCCGATACGCAGTATTTT. Encoded protein: CASSQGTGPDTQYF.

The gene calls are TRBV20-1 and TRBJ2-5; the match to TRBD1 covers 9 bases. The CDR3 runs to 16 residues. Per the germline V gene, CDR1 is DFQATT and CDR2 is SNEGSKA (reference sequence). V lost 1 base and J lost 4; bases outside the gene matches: 10. The CDR3 loop is CSARVGDREGGETQYF. The CDR3 region has the DNA TGCAGTGCTAGAGTGGGGGACAGGGAAGGTGGAGAGACCCAGTACTTC.

This clonotype was observed a handful of times. The chain carries TRBV12-3 or TRBV12-4 and TRBJ2-1; 7 nucleotides align to TRBD1. V lost 5 bases, J lost 10 bases, and 8 bases stayed unmatched. CDR3 length: 13 residues. The CDR3 region is CASSLKQGKEQFF. The DNA for the CDR3 is TGTGCCAGCAGTCTAAAACAGGGGAAAGAGCAGTTCTTC.